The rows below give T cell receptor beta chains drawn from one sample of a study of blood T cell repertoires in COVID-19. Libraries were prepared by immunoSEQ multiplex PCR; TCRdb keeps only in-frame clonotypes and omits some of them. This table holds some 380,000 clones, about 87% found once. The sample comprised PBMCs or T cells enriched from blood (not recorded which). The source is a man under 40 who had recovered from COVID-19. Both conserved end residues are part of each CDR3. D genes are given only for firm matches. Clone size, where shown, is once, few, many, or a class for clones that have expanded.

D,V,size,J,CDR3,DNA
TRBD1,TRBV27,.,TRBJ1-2,CASSTGQGAVGYTF,TGTGCCAGCAGTACAGGACAGGGGGCGGTAGGCTACACCTTC
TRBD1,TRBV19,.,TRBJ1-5,CASSPSPNRGDQPQHF,TGTGCCAGTAGTCCCTCCCCCAACAGGGGGGACCAGCCCCAGCATTTT
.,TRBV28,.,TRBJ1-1,CASSGPGNTEAFF,TGTGCCAGCAGTGGCCCGGGGAACACTGAAGCTTTCTTT
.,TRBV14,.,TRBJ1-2,CASSQGGQLYGYTF,TGTGCCAGCAGCCAAGGAGGACAGCTCTATGGCTACACCTTC
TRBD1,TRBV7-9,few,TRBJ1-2,CASSPTGQVYGYTF,TGTGCCAGCAGCCCGACGGGACAGGTCTATGGCTACACCTTC
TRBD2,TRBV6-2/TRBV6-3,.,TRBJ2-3,CASSYERGQTDTQYF,TGTGCCAGCAGTTATGAGCGGGGGCAGACAGATACGCAGTATTTT
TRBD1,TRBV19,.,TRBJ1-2,CASTDQFSGTGSGYTF,TGTGCCAGTACCGATCAATTTTCCGGGACAGGGAGTGGCTACACCTTC
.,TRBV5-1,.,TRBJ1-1,CASSTQASTGNTEAFF,TGCGCCAGCAGCACTCAGGCCTCGACAGGGAACACTGAAGCTTTCTTT
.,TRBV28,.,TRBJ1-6,CASSLYPGAGDSPLHF,TGTGCCAGCAGTTTATACCCAGGGGCGGGGGATTCACCCCTCCACTTT
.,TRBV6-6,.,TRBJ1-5,CASSYVVQGGGQPQHF,TGTGCCAGCAGTTACGTTGTACAGGGAGGGGGTCAGCCCCAGCATTTT
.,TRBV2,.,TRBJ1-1,CASSESGVTEAFF,TGTGCCAGCAGTGAGTCGGGGGTCACTGAAGCTTTCTTT
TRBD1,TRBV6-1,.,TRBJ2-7,CASSDDRGRRYEQYF,TGTGCCAGCAGTGATGACAGGGGGCGCCGGTACGAGCAGTACTTC
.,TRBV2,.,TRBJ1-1,CASSESLGLTRAFF,TGTGCCAGCAGTGAATCCCTTGGGCTTACTCGGGCTTTCTTT
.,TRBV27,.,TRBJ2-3,CASSFLGTQYF,TGTGCCAGCAGTTTTCTAGGTACGCAGTATTTT
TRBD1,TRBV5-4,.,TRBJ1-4,CASSLGDRDEKLFF,TGTGCCAGCAGCTTGGGGGACAGGGACGAAAAACTGTTTTTT
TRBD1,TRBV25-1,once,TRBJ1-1,CASSESTGGVEAFF,TGTGCCAGCAGTGAATCTACAGGGGGGGTTGAAGCTTTCTTT
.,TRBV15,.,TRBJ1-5,CATSRPGGNQPQHF,TGTGCCACCAGCAGACCAGGGGGCAATCAGCCCCAGCATTTT
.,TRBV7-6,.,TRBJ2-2,CASSFLGGNTGELFF,TGTGCCAGCAGCTTCTTGGGGGGGAACACCGGGGAGCTGTTTTTT
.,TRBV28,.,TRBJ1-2,CASRNSTNYGYTF,TGTGCCAGCAGGAACAGCACGAACTATGGCTACACCTTC
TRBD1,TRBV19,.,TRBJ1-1,CASSTGTGLAAFF,TGTGCCAGTAGTACCGGGACAGGGTTAGCAGCTTTCTTT
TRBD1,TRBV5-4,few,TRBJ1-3,CASSPRGTGLSGNTIYF,TGTGCCAGCAGCCCACGGGGGACAGGACTCTCTGGAAACACCATATATTTT
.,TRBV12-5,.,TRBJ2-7,CASGLVIPGHLYEQYF,TGTGCTAGTGGTTTGGTAATTCCGGGACACCTATACGAGCAGTACTTC
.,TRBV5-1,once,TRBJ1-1,CASSPGTQNTEAFF,TGCGCCAGCAGCCCCGGGACTCAGAACACTGAAGCTTTCTTT
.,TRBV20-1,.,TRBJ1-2,CKMGGRNGYTF,TGCAAGATGGGTGGGAGGAATGGCTACACCTTC